These 7 T cell receptor beta chains came from one sample sequenced in a study of T-cell memory formation after mild COVID-19. Each CDR3 protein gets one entry after TCRdb re-called the 5' RACE reads with MiXCR. The repertoire has 470,000 or so distinct CDR3 sequences, roughly 18% of them found once; the top ten carry 20% to 25%. What was sequenced was PBMCs or a T cell subset sorted from them (not recorded which). The receptors shown here come from a man aged 18 to 30 who had mild COVID-19 (a few samples of this study predate the infection). Cell type and time point are not known.

The chain employs TRBV30 and TRBJ2-3; no clear D gene. The CDR3 totals 15 residues. V lost 5 bases and J lost 0, with 15 bases in between. Germline V gene data show CDR1 as GTSNPN and CDR2 as SVGIG (reference sequence). The DNA for the CDR3 is TGTGCCTGGGCTATTGGCAGGTTTAGCACAGATACGCAGTATTTT. Amino acids: CAWAIGRFSTDTQYF. Combining the CDR3 with reference TRBV30 and TRBJ2-3 gives the whole variable domain SQTIHQWPATLVQPVGSPLSLECTVEGTSNPNLYWYRQAAGRGLQLLFYSVGIGQISSEVPQNLSASRPQDRQFILSSKKLLLSDSGFYLCAWAIGRFSTDTQYFGPGTRLTVL.

In this sample, this clonotype turned up a few times. The chain employs TRBV6-2 or TRBV6-3 and TRBJ1-5; D remains unclear. CDR3 size: 16 residues. The V end lost 2 bases, the J end lost 2 bases, and 13 bases lay between the germline ends. Germline CDR1 reads MNHEY; CDR2 reads SVGEGT. The CDR3 DNA reads as TGTGCCAGCAGTTACGAGGCAGGAGGCGGCAATCAGCCCCAGCATTTT. This sequence encodes CASSYEAGGGNQPQHF.

This clonotype has more than one count but fewer than ten. The CDR3 is CSLTPGTGTDEQYF. CDR3 in DNA: TGCAGCTTAACCCCCGGGACAGGGACAGACGAGCAGTACTTC. The chain recombines TRBV20-1 with TRBJ2-7, with TRBD1 matching over 9 bases. The length of the CDR3 is 14 residues. Germline CDR1 DFQATT, CDR2 SNEGSKA (reference sequence).

The table lists this clonotype with many counts. The V call is TRBV12-3 or TRBV12-4, the J call TRBJ1-2; 8 bases fit TRBD1. This CDR3 comprises 16 residues. V lost 3 bases, J lost 0 bases, and 6 bases stayed unmatched. The CDR3 region is CASSLETGASNYGYTF. CDR3 sequence (DNA): TGTGCCAGCAGTTTGGAGACAGGGGCATCTAACTATGGCTACACCTTC.

The chain carries TRBV15 and TRBJ1-1; D is ambiguous. V was pared by 5 bases and J by 5 bases, with 15 bases between. There are 14 residues in the CDR3. Looked up from germline, CDR1 is LNHNV and CDR2 is YYDKDF (reference sequence). The CDR3 sequence: CATSFTAGETEAFF. The CDR3 coding sequence is TGTGCCACCAGCTTCACAGCCGGAGAGACTGAAGCTTTCTTT.

This clonotype has only a few counts. The chain uses TRBV7-2 and TRBJ1-2; D unclear. CDR1 and CDR2 (germline): SGHTA, FQGNSA. The CDR3 is 13 amino acids. V was clipped by 4 bases and J by 4 bases, with 10 bases between them. This CDR3 is CASSSRTGYGYTF. The CDR3 coding sequence is TGTGCCAGCAGCTCCAGGACGGGCTATGGCTACACCTTC.

The chain is built from TRBV12-3 or TRBV12-4 and TRBJ2-2; a weak D match, TRBD2 (6 bases). V was pared by 5 bases and J by 4 bases, with 11 bases between. The CDR3 length is 14 residues. This chain's CDR3 is CASSKRAGTGELFF. CDR3 in DNA: TGTGCCAGCAGTAAGCGGGCCGGCACCGGGGAGCTGTTTTTT.